Below, 32 T cell receptor beta chains from the same sample are listed, as sequenced in a study of T cells in Graves' hyperthyroidism and ophthalmopathy. Amplified regions were TCR beta CDR3 sequences from RNA transcripts. TCR CDR3 regions were first amplified by RT-PCR with HTBI primers. TCRdb reprocessed the multiplex PCR reads with MiXCR, giving one entry per CDR3 protein. The sample includes 350,000 to 450,000 distinct CDR3 sequences, approximately 13% of them seen just once. Sequencing was carried out using blood. The receptors shown here come from a woman in her sixties or seventies with Graves' hyperthyroidism.

This clonotype was detected ten times or more. This chain uses TRBV30 with TRBJ2-2; 11 bases map to TRBD1. The CDR3 sequence is 17 residues long. The trim removed 1 base at V and 8 bases at J, leaving 12 bases unmatched. Per the germline V gene, CDR1 is GTSNPN and CDR2 is SVGIG (reference sequence). CDR3 DNA: TGTGCCTGGAGTGCCCGTTTAGGACAGGGGGCGGTGGGGGAGCTGTTTTTT. It encodes CAWSARLGQGAVGELFF. The entire variable domain, with the rest obtained from reference TRBV30 and TRBJ2-2, is as follows: SQTIHQWPATLVQPVGSPLSLECTVEGTSNPNLYWYRQAAGRGLQLLFYSVGIGQISSEVPQNLSASRPQDRQFILSSKKLLLSDSGFYLCAWSARLGQGAVGELFFGEGSRLTVL.

This clonotype has a count of ten or more. The CDR3 region has the DNA TGTGCCAGCAGTTTACCCAAGACTAGCGGTGACTACAATGAGCAGTTCTTC. Amino acid sequence: CASSLPKTSGDYNEQFF. The V call is TRBV27, the J call TRBJ2-1; TRBD2 aligns across 9 bases. The germline gives CDR1 MNHEY, CDR2 SMNVEV (reference sequence). The CDR3 is 17 amino acids. The J segment lost 3 bases and the V segment lost 2 bases, leaving 8 bases of the junction unmatched.

This clonotype was counted many times. The rearrangement links TRBV30 to TRBJ1-2, with 7 bases aligning to TRBD1. The CDR3 is 12 amino acids. V dropped 4 bases and J dropped 8; count of bases not matched to a gene: 7. Germline V gene lookup returns CDR1 GTSNPN and CDR2 SVGIG (reference sequence). CDR3 in DNA: TGTGCCTGGACCCGGGACAGCGGGGGCTACACCTTC. It translates to CAWTRDSGGYTF. Combining the CDR3 with reference TRBV30 and TRBJ1-2 gives the whole variable domain SQTIHQWPATLVQPVGSPLSLECTVEGTSNPNLYWYRQAAGRGLQLLFYSVGIGQISSEVPQNLSASRPQDRQFILSSKKLLLSDSGFYLCAWTRDSGGYTFGSGTRLTVV.

This clonotype was picked up many times. The chain recombines TRBV2 with TRBJ2-5; D call uncertain. The CDR3 covers 12 residues. Trimming cost V 5 bases and J 5 bases, with 9 bases left between them. Per germline, CDR1 SNHLY and CDR2 FYNNEI. The CDR3 is CASSPSRETQYF. The DNA for the CDR3 is TGTGCCAGCAGTCCCTCACGGGAGACCCAGTACTTC.

The chain has TRBV4-2 and TRBJ1-6; TRBD1 matches at 9 bases. The CDR3 runs 18 residues. Germline CDR1 is LGHNA and CDR2 is YNFKEQ. Trimming at V came to 0 bases and at J to 5 bases, leaving 8 bases not matched to a gene. CDR3 in DNA: TGTGCCAGCAGCCAAGATAGCACAGGGGGCGCCCATAATTCACCCCTCCACTTT. Amino acid sequence: CASSQDSTGGAHNSPLHF.

At least ten counts were recorded for this clonotype. CDR3 loop: CASSFQGAVDYGYTF. In DNA form, the CDR3 reads TGTGCCAGCAGTTTTCAGGGGGCGGTTGACTATGGCTACACCTTC. V and J are TRBV27 and TRBJ1-2; TRBD1 agrees at 8 bases. V lost 3 bases, J lost 3 bases, and 6 bases stayed unmatched. Looked up from germline, CDR1 is MNHEY and CDR2 is SMNVEV (reference sequence). The length of the CDR3 is 15 residues.

This clonotype was found many times. The genes are TRBV20-1 and TRBJ1-1; D remains unclear. CDR3 length equals 13 residues. Germline V gene sequence: CDR1 DFQATT, CDR2 SNEGSKA (reference sequence). V was cut by 3 bases and J by 10 bases, with 18 bases left in between. The CDR3 loop reads CSAREGPLSSAFF. CDR3 DNA: TGCAGTGCTAGGGAAGGGCCCCTCTCGTCAGCTTTCTTT.

This clonotype was found a few times. The chain is built from TRBV20-1 and TRBJ2-1; the match to TRBD2 covers 9 bases. Germline V gene data show CDR1 as DFQATT and CDR2 as SNEGSKA (reference sequence). The CDR3 has 14 residues. V shed 6 bases and J 6 bases; nucleotides not matched to a gene: 9. CDR3 sequence: CSAGGREGINEQFF. The DNA for the CDR3 is TGCAGTGCGGGGGGGCGGGAGGGCATCAATGAGCAGTTCTTC.

There are a few counts of this clonotype. V gene TRBV12-3 or TRBV12-4 combines with J gene TRBJ2-2; 10 bases match TRBD1. V shed 11 bases, J shed 4 bases, and the junction held 7 bases outside the gene matches. This CDR3 contains 14 residues. Written as DNA, the CDR3 is TGTGCCGTTGAGAGGACAGGGGGCACCGGGGAGCTGTTTTTT. Translating it yields CAVERTGGTGELFF.

A note on this clonotype: A read error may explain this, as a much larger clone is one base away. The chain combines TRBV5-4 with TRBJ2-4; 11 bases are shared with TRBD2. V was clipped by 3 bases and J by 0 bases; unmatched bases: 2. This CDR3 spans 16 amino acids. From germline, CDR1 is SGHNT and CDR2 YYREEE (reference sequence). The CDR3 bases are TGTGCCAGCAGCTCCGGACTAGCGGGAGCCAAAAACATTCAGTACTTC. As protein: CASSSGLAGAKNIQYF.

This clonotype was found many times. The rearrangement joins TRBV4-1 to TRBJ1-2; TRBD1 matches 8 bases. Unmatched junction bases numbered 15, after V lost 4 bases and J lost 5 bases. This CDR3 region has 17 residues. Germline V gene sequence: CDR1 MGHRA, CDR2 YSYEKL. CDR3 nucleotides: TGCGCCAGCAGCCGTCCATTTACTGGACAGGGACTTTATGGCTACACCTTC. Amino acids: CASSRPFTGQGLYGYTF.

The rearrangement uses TRBV19 and TRBJ1-1; 7 nucleotides line up with TRBD1. V lost 6 bases and J lost 1; bases outside the gene matches: 17. From germline, CDR1 is LNHDA and CDR2 SQIVND (reference sequence). The CDR3 runs 18 residues. In DNA, the CDR3 is TGTGCCAGTAGCCCCTCGGCCCTCACACAGGGGAGGAACACTGAAGCTTTCTTT. Residues: CASSPSALTQGRNTEAFF.

This clonotype was found many times. The chain uses TRBV20-1 and TRBJ2-1; maybe TRBD1 (7 bases). The germline V and J ends were trimmed by 1 base and 0 bases, with 16 bases remaining between them. Germline loops: CDR1 DFQATT, CDR2 SNEGSKA (reference sequence). The CDR3 spans 17 residues. In DNA form, the CDR3 reads TGCAGTGCTAGAGGACAGGGTTCAGCGGGCTCCTACAATGAGCAGTTCTTC. It is translated as CSARGQGSAGSYNEQFF.

Ten or more counts support this clonotype. CDR3 amino acids: CASSEAFGTVGNTIYF. The CDR3 region has the DNA TGTGCCAGCAGTGAAGCTTTCGGGACAGTGGGAAACACCATATATTTT. The V and J genes are TRBV6-1 and TRBJ1-3; 7 nucleotides match TRBD1. CDR1 and CDR2 from the germline V gene are MNHNS and SASEGT. The CDR3 contains 16 residues. V lost 0 bases and J lost 4; bases outside the gene matches: 6.

This clonotype showed up many times. CDR3 sequence: CASSTDSTISYEQYF. CDR3 DNA sequence: TGTGCCAGCAGCACGGACAGCACCATCTCCTACGAGCAGTACTTC. The chain carries TRBV12-3 or TRBV12-4 and TRBJ2-7, with D possibly matching TRBD1 (6 bases). This CDR3 is built from 15 residues. The ends were cut back, 6 bases at V and 0 bases at J, with 15 bases in the middle.

In the case of this clonotype: One end of the junction fails to match germline, which may point to a read error. The rearrangement links TRBV6-1 to TRBJ1-1, with TRBD1 matching over 9 bases. The germline CDR1 and CDR2 sequences are MNHNS and SASEGT. The CDR3 runs 16 residues. This CDR3 reads CASSTGQGRGNTEASF. The CDR3 DNA reads TGTGCCAGCAGTACCGGACAGGGGAGGGGGAACACTGAAGCTTCCTTT.

This clonotype was detected only once. The J gene is TRBJ1-6, the V gene TRBV6-2 or TRBV6-3; a weak D match, TRBD1 (5 bases). V was cut by 6 bases and J by 4 bases, with 10 bases left in between. CDR3 length: 14 residues. Germline V gene data show CDR1 as MNHEY and CDR2 as SVGEGT. CDR3 DNA sequence: TGTGCCAGCAGGACAGTTGATTATAATTCACCCCTCCACTTT. Protein: CASRTVDYNSPLHF.

This clonotype was counted many times. The V gene is TRBV20-1, the J gene TRBJ2-3; D is unresolved. The CDR3 totals 10 residues. Deletions cut 6 bases from V and 4 bases from J, with 5 bases between. Germline-derived CDR1 and CDR2 are DFQATT and SNEGSKA (reference sequence). The DNA of the CDR3 is TGCAGTGCGGACGCAGATACGCAGTATTTT. Translation gives CSADADTQYF.

The V and J genes are TRBV6-1 and TRBJ1-5; D is unresolved. CDR3 size: 17 residues. Germline V CDR1 and CDR2: MNHNS, SASEGT. The ends were cut back, 6 bases at V and 4 bases at J, with 22 bases in the middle. CDR3: CASSSDAVFGVNQPQHF. In nucleotides, the CDR3 is TGTGCCAGCAGCTCCGACGCCGTGTTTGGGGTTAATCAGCCCCAGCATTTT.

Of note for this clonotype: One base away lies a much larger clone, so this may be a sequencing read error. The CDR3 spells CASSESQESNQPQHF. For the CDR3, the DNA is TGTGCCAGCAGTGAGTCTCAGGAGAGCAATCAGCCCCAGCATTTT. The chain recombines TRBV28 with TRBJ1-5, with D unresolved. This CDR3 is 15 amino acids long. Germline V CDR1 and CDR2: MDHEN, SYDVKM. Trimming removed 5 bases at V and 1 base at J, with 12 bases between.

CDR3 protein: CASSQPGRTDTQYF. CDR3 nucleotides: TGCGCCAGCAGCCAACCGGGACGAACAGATACGCAGTATTTT. V usage is TRBV4-1 and J usage is TRBJ2-3; the D call may be TRBD1 or TRBD2 (5 bases each). CDR1 and CDR2 from the germline V gene are MGHRA and YSYEKL. V lost 2 bases to trimming and J lost 3 bases, with 9 bases between them. The CDR3 has 14 residues.

This clonotype was seen many times. CDR3 nucleotide sequence: TGTGCCAGTCGGTGGAGCTCCTACAATGAGCAGTTCTTC. Translated, it gives CASRWSSYNEQFF. The chain uses TRBV2 and TRBJ2-1; D is undetermined. The CDR3 runs to 13 residues. The germline V gene encodes CDR1 SNHLY and CDR2 FYNNEI. V lost 9 bases, J lost 0 bases, and 9 bases lay in between.

This clonotype showed up many times. The genes are TRBV20-1 and TRBJ2-3; 10 nucleotides match TRBD1. This CDR3 has 15 amino acids. Germline V gene data show CDR1 as DFQATT and CDR2 as SNEGSKA (reference sequence). V lost 5 bases, J lost 4 bases, and 9 bases stayed unmatched. CDR3 residues: CSAYTDRGSPDTQYF. In DNA form, the CDR3 reads TGCAGTGCTTACACGGACAGGGGGAGTCCAGATACGCAGTATTTT.

There are many counts of this clonotype. J is TRBJ2-3 and V is TRBV7-3, with 13 nucleotides matching TRBD2. Looked up from germline, CDR1 is SGHTA and CDR2 is FQGTGA. CDR3 length equals 16 residues. Trimming took 6 bases from V and 3 from J; bases not matched to a gene: 6. Here the CDR3 DNA reads TGTGCCAGCAGTCCCGGGACTAGCGGGACTACAGATACGCAGTATTTT. Its translation: CASSPGTSGTTDTQYF.

In this sample, this clonotype turned up a few times. The chain carries TRBV5-1 and TRBJ2-1; unclear D gene. The CDR3 runs 16 residues. Trimming stripped 4 bases from V and 0 bases from J, with 14 bases between. From germline, CDR1 is SGHRS and CDR2 YFSETQ. This CDR3 is CASSPESPPSYNEQFF. CDR3 nucleotide sequence: TGCGCCAGCAGCCCCGAGAGCCCCCCCTCCTACAATGAGCAGTTCTTC.

The V gene is TRBV27, the J gene TRBJ2-5; weak D call: TRBD2 (7 bases). CDR1 MNHEY and CDR2 SMNVEV come from the germline V gene (reference sequence). The CDR3 loop spans 15 amino acids. The germline V and J ends were trimmed by 4 bases and 10 bases, with 22 bases remaining between them. The CDR3 DNA is TGTGCCAGCAGTTGGGGGGGCGGCAGGCTGACGGGCCAGTACTTC. Amino acid sequence: CASSWGGGRLTGQYF.

This clonotype has only a few counts. This sequence joins TRBV12-3 or TRBV12-4 and TRBJ2-6; D is possibly TRBD1 or TRBD2 (6 bases each). The CDR3 runs to 16 residues. The ends were cut back, 5 bases at V and 1 base at J, with 12 bases in the middle. CDR3 in amino acids: CASSGGGNSGANVLTF. The CDR3 nucleotides are TGTGCCAGCAGTGGAGGGGGGAATTCTGGGGCCAACGTCCTGACTTTC.

The V and J genes are TRBV12-3 or TRBV12-4 and TRBJ2-5, with a tentative D call TRBD2 (5 bases). The CDR3 contains 13 residues. The V end lost 5 bases, the J end lost 5 bases, and 12 bases lay between the germline ends. The CDR3 nucleotides are TGTGCCAGCAGTCCGCAACGCGGGGAGACCCAGTACTTC. As protein: CASSPQRGETQYF.

This clonotype was detected ten times or more. V usage is TRBV29-1 and J usage is TRBJ2-1; D may be TRBD2 (6 bases). CDR1 and CDR2 (germline): SQVTM, ANQGSEA. CDR3 length: 18 amino acids. V was pared by 5 bases and J by 3 bases, with 26 bases between. The CDR3 DNA sequence: TGCAGCGTTCGCCCTCCTCTGGGGACGGGGGTTCTCTACAATGAGCAGTTCTTC. Amino acid sequence: CSVRPPLGTGVLYNEQFF.

This clonotype was observed many times. V and J are TRBV18 and TRBJ1-4, with unresolved D. Germline loops: CDR1 KGHSH, CDR2 LQKENI. V was shortened by 2 bases and J by 4 bases, with 8 bases between the two germline ends. The CDR3 contains 14 residues. The chain's CDR3 is CASSPGAINEKLFF. The CDR3 region has the DNA TGTGCCAGCTCACCAGGCGCCATTAATGAAAAACTGTTTTTT. Together with reference TRBV18 and TRBJ1-4, the CDR3 gives the full variable domain: NAGVMQNPRHLVRRRGQEARLRCSPMKGHSHVYWYRQLPEEGLKFMVYLQKENIIDESGMPKERFSAEFPKEGPSILRIQQVVRGDSAAYFCASSPGAINEKLFFGSGTQLSVL.

This clonotype showed up many times. The chain links TRBV12-3 or TRBV12-4 to TRBJ1-1; D might be TRBD1 (6 bases). The CDR3 totals 14 residues. V was shortened by 7 bases and J by 11 bases, with 23 bases between the two germline ends. CDR3 sequence reads: CASIPQQGFVSAFF. CDR3 DNA sequence: TGTGCCAGCATTCCCCAACAGGGTTTTGTATCGGCTTTCTTT.

This clonotype showed up many times. The chain uses TRBV20-1 and TRBJ1-2; the D gene is possibly TRBD1 (6 bases). The V end was cut by 6 bases, the J end by 7 bases, with 18 bases between. This CDR3 has 13 amino acids. Germline CDR1 and CDR2: DFQATT and SNEGSKA (reference sequence). CDR3 nucleotide sequence: TGCAGTGCGTCCCAGGGGAATTTTTTTGGCTACACCTTC. Encoded protein: CSASQGNFFGYTF.